This is a list of T cell receptor beta chains from one sample in a study of blood T cell repertoires in COVID-19. TCRdb's table, derived via immunoSEQ multiplex PCR, lists solely in-frame clones and lacks some. The sample includes 200,000 to 250,000 clones, approximately 90% of them seen just once. Source material: peripheral blood. The receptors shown here come from a man in his thirties or forties with COVID-19, enrolled during active disease. Each CDR3 is given with its conserved first and last residue. The D gene is left open where the match is weak. A clone size is listed for some rows: how often the clone was seen (once, few, many), or a class if it is expanded.

V: TRBV5-1
size: -
J: TRBJ2-1
D: -
CDR3: CASSLAGGGENEQFF
DNA: TGCGCCAGCAGCTTGGCAGGGGGAGGTGAGAATGAGCAGTTCTTC

V: TRBV7-9
size: -
J: TRBJ2-7
D: TRBD2
CDR3: CASSSGLAGGHEQYF
DNA: TGTGCCAGCAGCTCAGGACTAGCGGGAGGCCACGAGCAGTACTTC

V: TRBV18
size: once
J: TRBJ2-7
D: -
CDR3: CASSLTEAFSEQYF
DNA: TGTGCCAGCTCCCTAACCGAGGCGTTCTCCGAGCAGTACTTC

V: TRBV6-5
size: -
J: TRBJ2-2
D: -
CDR3: CASSNTGNTGELFF
DNA: TGTGCCAGCAGTAATACAGGGAACACCGGGGAGCTGTTTTTT

V: TRBV4-3
size: once
J: TRBJ1-5
D: TRBD1
CDR3: CASSQVRQGDVYQPQHF
DNA: TGCGCCAGCAGCCAAGTTCGACAGGGGGATGTATATCAGCCCCAGCATTTT

V: TRBV24-1
size: -
J: TRBJ2-1
D: TRBD2
CDR3: CATRGLAGGNEQFF
DNA: TGTGCCACCAGAGGACTAGCGGGAGGCAATGAGCAGTTCTTC

V: TRBV6-2/TRBV6-3
size: -
J: TRBJ2-3
D: TRBD2
CDR3: CASSFGTSGRSTDTQYF
DNA: TGTGCCAGCAGCTTCGGGACTAGCGGGAGGAGCACAGATACGCAGTATTTT

V: TRBV18
size: -
J: TRBJ1-1
D: TRBD1
CDR3: CASSPRGREGVNTEAFF
DNA: TGTGCCAGCTCACCAAGGGGGCGCGAGGGGGTGAACACTGAAGCTTTCTTT

V: TRBV4-3
size: -
J: TRBJ2-2
D: TRBD2
CDR3: CASSRLGLEDGELFF
DNA: TGCGCCAGCAGCCGTCTCGGACTAGAAGACGGGGAGCTGTTTTTT

V: TRBV7-9
size: once
J: TRBJ2-4
D: TRBD1
CDR3: CASSLGLQGWAKNIQYF
DNA: TGTGCCAGCAGCTTAGGCTTACAGGGGTGGGCCAAAAACATTCAGTACTTC

V: TRBV24-1
size: -
J: TRBJ1-1
D: -
CDR3: CATRPGPGGTTEAFF
DNA: TGTGCCACCAGGCCCGGACCGGGGGGTACCACTGAAGCTTTCTTT

V: TRBV19
size: -
J: TRBJ1-1
D: TRBD1
CDR3: CASSFAGGETEAFF
DNA: TGTGCCAGTAGTTTCGCAGGGGGAGAGACTGAAGCTTTCTTT

V: TRBV3-1/TRBV3-2
size: -
J: TRBJ1-2
D: TRBD1
CDR3: CASSTNLLTGSYGYTF
DNA: TGTGCCAGCAGCACCAACCTCTTGACAGGGAGCTATGGCTACACCTTC

V: TRBV7-2
size: -
J: TRBJ2-7
D: -
CDR3: CASSLVTGRSNEQYF
DNA: TGTGCCAGCAGCTTAGTTACAGGCCGGAGTAACGAGCAGTACTTC

V: TRBV29-1
size: -
J: TRBJ1-1
D: -
CDR3: CSVAGGGTEAFF
DNA: TGCAGCGTTGCGGGGGGCGGCACTGAAGCTTTCTTT

V: TRBV24-1
size: -
J: TRBJ1-1
D: -
CDR3: CATSDGHLEAFF
DNA: TGTGCCACCAGTGATGGGCACCTTGAAGCTTTCTTT

V: TRBV15
size: -
J: TRBJ2-1
D: TRBD2
CDR3: CATSRAGTSGWNEQFF
DNA: TGTGCCACCAGCAGAGCCGGGACTAGCGGTTGGAATGAGCAGTTCTTC

V: TRBV5-1
size: -
J: TRBJ2-3
D: TRBD2
CDR3: CASSTNAGGRDTQYF
DNA: TGCGCCAGCAGCACCAACGCTGGCGGGAGAGATACGCAGTATTTT

V: TRBV7-2
size: -
J: TRBJ2-2
D: -
CDR3: CASSGTIGGTGELFF
DNA: TGTGCCAGCAGCGGAACAATAGGGGGCACCGGGGAGCTGTTTTTT

V: TRBV18
size: -
J: TRBJ1-2
D: -
CDR3: CASSDRPNYGYTF
DNA: TGTGCCAGCTCCGACAGGCCTAACTATGGCTACACCTTC

V: TRBV29-1
size: -
J: TRBJ1-1
D: -
CDR3: CSVTVPSTEAFF
DNA: TGCAGCGTGACAGTTCCCAGCACTGAAGCTTTCTTT

V: TRBV11-3
size: -
J: TRBJ2-7
D: TRBD1
CDR3: CASSLGTGGTYEQYF
DNA: TGTGCCAGCAGCTTAGGGACAGGGGGCACCTACGAGCAGTACTTC

V: TRBV5-1
size: -
J: TRBJ2-2
D: TRBD1
CDR3: CASMPQGASYTGELFF
DNA: TGCGCCAGCATGCCACAGGGGGCGTCTTACACCGGGGAGCTGTTTTTT

V: TRBV11-3
size: -
J: TRBJ1-5
D: TRBD1
CDR3: CASSPTGTGRGNQPQHF
DNA: TGTGCCAGCAGTCCAACTGGGACAGGGAGGGGCAATCAGCCCCAGCATTTT

V: TRBV7-9
size: -
J: TRBJ2-1
D: TRBD2
CDR3: CASRPGLAKNEQFF
DNA: TGTGCCAGTAGGCCGGGACTAGCAAAGAATGAGCAGTTCTTC

V: TRBV27
size: once
J: TRBJ1-1
D: -
CDR3: CASRREGEAFF
DNA: TGTGCCAGCAGGCGTGAGGGCGAAGCTTTCTTT

V: TRBV7-3
size: -
J: TRBJ2-7
D: -
CDR3: CASSFGRTYEQYF
DNA: TGTGCCAGCAGCTTTGGCAGAACCTACGAGCAGTACTTC

V: TRBV9
size: -
J: TRBJ2-7
D: -
CDR3: CASSVATGSFNEQYF
DNA: TGTGCCAGCAGCGTAGCTACAGGGAGTTTTAACGAGCAGTACTTC

V: TRBV24-1
size: -
J: TRBJ2-3
D: TRBD2
CDR3: CATSAPGGNRQSTDTQYF
DNA: TGTGCCACCAGTGCCCCCGGGGGGAACAGGCAAAGCACAGATACGCAGTATTTT

V: TRBV5-1
size: -
J: TRBJ1-1
D: -
CDR3: CASSQSGGEAFF
DNA: TGCGCCAGCAGCCAATCGGGGGGTGAAGCTTTCTTT

V: TRBV28
size: -
J: TRBJ1-2
D: TRBD1
CDR3: CAGRGQGENYGYTF
DNA: TGTGCCGGAAGGGGACAGGGGGAGAACTATGGCTACACCTTC

V: TRBV7-2
size: once
J: TRBJ2-7
D: -
CDR3: CASSSSIGVINEQYF
DNA: TGTGCCAGCAGCTCCTCCATAGGGGTGATAAACGAGCAGTACTTC

V: TRBV2
size: -
J: TRBJ1-5
D: -
CDR3: CASSENQGSQPQHF
DNA: TGTGCCAGCAGTGAAAACCAGGGAAGTCAGCCCCAGCATTTT

V: TRBV6-4
size: few
J: TRBJ2-7
D: TRBD1
CDR3: CASSEGQGSSYEQYF
DNA: TGTGCCAGCAGCGAAGGACAGGGTAGCTCCTACGAGCAGTACTTC

V: TRBV19
size: -
J: TRBJ2-3
D: TRBD2
CDR3: CASSLTSGRGGTTQYF
DNA: TGTGCCAGTAGCCTGACTAGCGGGAGAGGGGGAACTACGCAGTATTTT

V: TRBV7-2
size: -
J: TRBJ2-4
D: TRBD2
CDR3: CASKKRAGEDIQYF
DNA: TGTGCCAGCAAAAAACGGGCGGGGGAGGACATTCAGTACTTC

V: TRBV9
size: -
J: TRBJ1-1
D: -
CDR3: CASSDRERGEAFF
DNA: TGTGCCAGCAGCGACAGGGAACGGGGTGAAGCTTTCTTT

V: TRBV5-1
size: -
J: TRBJ1-5
D: -
CDR3: CASSLNGHQPQHF
DNA: TGCGCCAGCAGCTTGAACGGTCATCAGCCCCAGCATTTT

V: TRBV19
size: -
J: TRBJ1-1
D: TRBD1
CDR3: CASSMTGDRHRAFF
DNA: TGTGCCAGTAGTATGACCGGGGACAGGCACAGAGCTTTCTTT

V: TRBV5-5
size: -
J: TRBJ1-1
D: TRBD1
CDR3: CASSPADRVGNTEAFF
DNA: TGTGCCAGCAGCCCCGCCGACAGGGTGGGGAACACTGAAGCTTTCTTT

V: TRBV19
size: once
J: TRBJ1-5
D: TRBD1
CDR3: CASSSGTGGAKRAQPQHF
DNA: TGTGCCAGTAGTTCAGGGACAGGGGGTGCTAAAAGGGCCCAGCCCCAGCATTTT